One sample yielded the 29 T cell receptor beta chains listed below, sequenced in a study of blood T cell repertoires in COVID-19. Measured with immunoSEQ multiplex PCR; TCRdb has only the in-frame clones, and not every one. The data hold roughly 100,000 clones, with approximately 86% observed a single time. Source material: peripheral blood. Source of these receptors: a woman aged 80 or older with acute or convalescent COVID-19.

In this sample, this clone turned up once. The V gene is TRBV20-1, the J gene TRBJ2-7; possible D gene TRBD1, 5 bases. Trimming stripped 4 bases from V and 6 bases from J, with 10 bases between. Germline V lookup: CDR1 DFQATT, CDR2 SNEGSKA (reference sequence). The CDR3 is 11 residues long. The CDR3 loop is CSATGPGEQYF. The CDR3 bases are TGCAGTGCTACAGGGCCGGGCGAGCAGTACTTC.

V is TRBV6-5 and J is TRBJ2-3, with unresolved D. The CDR3 spans 11 residues. Looked up from germline, CDR1 is MNHEY and CDR2 is SVGAGI. V lost 7 bases and J 6 bases, leaving 8 bases between the germline ends. This CDR3 is CASMRSDTQYF. The CDR3, as DNA: TGTGCCAGCATGCGGAGCGATACGCAGTATTTT.

V usage is TRBV6-5 and J usage is TRBJ2-2, with D unclear. V lost 6 bases to trimming and J lost 6 bases, with 17 bases between them. Germline lookup yields CDR1 MNHEY and CDR2 SVGAGI. CDR3 length: 15 amino acids. The CDR3 nucleotides are TGTGCCAGCAGGCCTTTGGAAAACCTAGCCGGGGAGCTGTTTTTT. Protein product: CASRPLENLAGELFF.

The CDR3 loop is CASSGQQNTEAFF. CDR3 nucleotides: TGTGCCAGCAGTGGACAGCAGAACACTGAAGCTTTCTTT. The chain links TRBV12-3 or TRBV12-4 to TRBJ1-1, with TRBD1 as a possible D gene (6 bases). There are 13 residues in the CDR3. Trimming shortened V by 5 bases and J by 1 base, and 8 bases separated the two germline ends.

V gene TRBV6-4 combines with J gene TRBJ2-7; D gene unclear. The germline V and J ends were trimmed by 0 bases and 10 bases, with 13 bases remaining between them. Looked up from germline, CDR1 is MRHNA and CDR2 is SNTAGT. The CDR3 runs to 13 residues. DNA for the CDR3: TGTGCCAGCAGTGACTCGAATTCAGGCCCCCAGTACTTC. Its protein product is CASSDSNSGPQYF.

The V gene is TRBV25-1, the J gene TRBJ1-1, with D maybe TRBD1 (6 bases). Trimming took off 8 bases at V and 0 bases at J, with 10 bases between the two ends. The CDR3 sequence is 13 residues long. The germline CDR1 and CDR2 sequences are MGHDK and SYGVNS. The CDR3 here is CASLDRMNTEAFF. The CDR3 region has the DNA TGTGCCAGCTTAGACAGGATGAACACTGAAGCTTTCTTT.

The chain employs TRBV2 and TRBJ2-7; D may be TRBD1 (5 bases). This CDR3 has 14 residues. Trimming removed 5 bases at V and 3 bases at J, with 14 bases between. The germline CDR1 and CDR2 sequences are SNHLY and FYNNEI. The CDR3: CASSRADKLYEQYF. The CDR3 DNA follows: TGTGCCAGCAGTAGGGCGGACAAGCTCTACGAGCAGTACTTC.

V and J are TRBV7-2 and TRBJ2-3; D ambiguous. The CDR3 spans 11 residues. Per germline, CDR1 SGHTA and CDR2 FQGNSA. V was trimmed by 4 bases and J by 3 bases, leaving 2 bases between them. CDR3 nucleotides: TGTGCCAGCAGCTCGACAGATACGCAGTATTTT. It encodes CASSSTDTQYF. The full variable domain, its missing parts supplied by reference TRBV7-2 and TRBJ2-3, is GAGVSQSPSNKVTEKGKDVELRCDPISGHTALYWYRQSLGQGLEFLIYFQGNSAPDKSGLPSDRFSAERTGGSVSTLTIQRTQQEDSAVYLCASSSTDTQYFGPGTRLTVL.

This clone is a singleton in its sample. The V gene is TRBV6-2 or TRBV6-3, the J gene TRBJ1-2; a possible D gene is TRBD1 (5 bases). Trimming left V 2 bases short and J 13 bases short, with 17 bases between. The CDR3 is made up of 13 amino acids. CDR1 and CDR2 from the germline V gene are MNHEY and SVGEGT. The CDR3, as DNA: TGTGCCAGCAGTTACCGGGGGGACCAGTCTTCCACCTTC. It translates to CASSYRGDQSSTF.

This chain connects TRBV28 to TRBJ1-5, with 7 bases lining up with TRBD1. From germline, CDR1 is MDHEN and CDR2 SYDVKM. The trim removed 2 bases at V and 0 bases at J, leaving 1 base unmatched. The length of the CDR3 is 15 residues. DNA for the CDR3: TGTGCCAGCAGTTTAGGGACAGTTAGCAATCAGCCCCAGCATTTT. This codes for CASSLGTVSNQPQHF.

The V and J genes are TRBV11-2 and TRBJ2-7; 9 nucleotides match TRBD2. This CDR3 spans 14 amino acids. Germline CDR1 SGHAT, CDR2 FQNNGV. With 6 bases clipped from V and 1 base from J, the junction kept 4 bases outside the gene matches. As DNA, the CDR3 is TGTGCCAGCAGGCTAGCGGGGCGATCCTACGAGCAGTACTTC. This codes for CASRLAGRSYEQYF.

For the CDR3, the DNA is TGCAGTGCTAGATTGGCAGGGGTGCAGTATTTT. Its protein is CSARLAGVQYF. The rearrangement uses TRBV20-1 and TRBJ2-3, with D perhaps matching TRBD1 (6 bases). Germline CDR1 DFQATT, CDR2 SNEGSKA (reference sequence). Trimming removed 2 bases at V and 11 bases at J, with 11 bases between. CDR3 length: 11 amino acids.

The chain has TRBV28 and TRBJ2-5, with 8 bases lining up with TRBD1. Germline CDR1 and CDR2: MDHEN and SYDVKM. The length of the CDR3 is 14 residues. The J segment lost 3 bases and the V segment lost 0 bases, leaving 0 bases of the junction unmatched. This CDR3 is CASSLWDREETQYF. The CDR3 region has the DNA TGTGCCAGCAGTTTATGGGACAGGGAAGAGACCCAGTACTTC.

The chain has TRBV5-6 and TRBJ1-4; 9 bases are shared with TRBD1. J lost 7 bases, V lost 0 bases, and 7 bases had no gene match. This CDR3 spans 16 amino acids. Germline CDR1 and CDR2: SGHDT and YYEEEE. The CDR3 coding sequence is TGTGCCAGCAGCTTGGTCGGACAGGGGCTGGGTGAAAAACTGTTTTTT. It specifies CASSLVGQGLGEKLFF. The full variable domain, completed using reference TRBV5-6 and TRBJ1-4, is DAGVTQSPTHLIKTRGQQVTLRCSPKSGHDTVSWYQQALGQGPQFIFQYYEEEERQRGNFPDRFSGHQFPNYSSELNVNALLLGDSALYLCASSLVGQGLGEKLFFGSGTQLSVL.

This chain uses TRBV2 with TRBJ1-5; TRBD1 agrees at 8 bases. CDR1 is SNHLY, CDR2 FYNNEI, per germline. Trimming at V came to 3 bases and at J to 5 bases, leaving 3 bases not matched to a gene. CDR3 length: 14 residues. This CDR3 is CASSDRTGYQPQHF. In nucleotides, the CDR3 is TGTGCCAGCAGTGATCGGACAGGGTATCAGCCCCAGCATTTT.

The V call is TRBV12-5, the J call TRBJ1-4; D may be TRBD1 (5 bases). V lost 3 bases, J lost 5 bases, and 16 bases lay in between. Germline V lookup: CDR1 LGHNT, CDR2 FRNRAP. The CDR3 is made up of 16 amino acids. The DNA of the CDR3 is TGTGCTAGTGGTTTCCAAACCGGGACTTTAAATGAAAAACTGTTTTTT. Translating gives CASGFQTGTLNEKLFF.

The chain combines TRBV28 with TRBJ1-5, with D unresolved. Germline V CDR1 and CDR2: MDHEN, SYDVKM. The ends were cut back, 5 bases at V and 5 bases at J, with 16 bases in the middle. This CDR3 spans 15 amino acids. In DNA, the CDR3 is TGTGCCAGCAGTCAATTTTGGAGAAGCCATCAGCCCCAGCATTTT. Translation: CASSQFWRSHQPQHF.

The chain uses TRBV5-1 and TRBJ1-1; the match to TRBD1 covers 7 bases. Germline loops: CDR1 SGHRS, CDR2 YFSETQ. J lost 7 bases, V lost 4 bases, and 10 bases had no gene match. The CDR3 runs to 14 residues. The CDR3 DNA reads as TGCGCCAGCAGCCCAGTTGGAGGACAGGTTGAAGCTTTCTTT. Protein: CASSPVGGQVEAFF.

The rearrangement links TRBV4-1 to TRBJ2-5; 8 bases are shared with TRBD1. Per the germline V gene, CDR1 is MGHRA and CDR2 is YSYEKL. The V gene end was trimmed by 4 bases and the J gene end by 2 bases; junction bases not matched to a gene: 9. The length of the CDR3 is 16 residues. For the CDR3, the DNA is TGCGCCAGCAGCCGTGGACAGGGTGGACGTCAAGAGACCCAGTACTTC. This gives the protein CASSRGQGGRQETQYF.

The rearrangement links TRBV18 to TRBJ2-7; 7 positions match TRBD2. Trimming removed 4 bases from V and 2 bases from J; junction bases left unmatched: 8. Germline values: CDR1 KGHSH, CDR2 LQKENI. The CDR3 runs to 15 residues. The CDR3 DNA reads TGTGCCAGCTCACAGTCCCGTGGGAGGGCCTACGAGCAGTACTTC. The encoded protein is CASSQSRGRAYEQYF.

CDR3: CATSDSWDREAFF. DNA for the CDR3: TGTGCCACCAGTGACTCCTGGGACAGGGAAGCTTTCTTT. V and J are TRBV24-1 and TRBJ1-1, with 8 bases matching TRBD1. This CDR3 contains 13 residues. The germline CDR1 and CDR2 sequences are KGHDR and SFDVKD. The V segment lost 4 bases and the J segment 8 bases; nucleotides outside the gene matches: 5.

The gene calls are TRBV18 and TRBJ1-2, with D tentatively TRBD1 (6 bases). Germline V gene data show CDR1 as KGHSH and CDR2 as LQKENI. This CDR3 is built from 14 residues. Trimming removed 2 bases at V and 4 bases at J, with 11 bases between. The CDR3 bases are TGTGCCAGCTCACCAGCGGACAGTTCCTATGGCTACACCTTC. Residues: CASSPADSSYGYTF. The full variable domain, with the rest looked up from reference TRBV18 and TRBJ1-2, is NAGVMQNPRHLVRRRGQEARLRCSPMKGHSHVYWYRQLPEEGLKFMVYLQKENIIDESGMPKERFSAEFPKEGPSILRIQQVVRGDSAAYFCASSPADSSYGYTFGSGTRLTVV.

The genes are TRBV3-1 (or the pseudogene TRBV3-2) and TRBJ2-3, with 13 nucleotides matching TRBD2. The CDR3 covers 15 residues. V was pared by 6 bases and J by 6 bases, with 6 bases of the junction left unmatched. The germline V gene has CDR1 LGHDT and CDR2 YNNKEL (reference sequence). CDR3 in DNA: TGTGCCAGCAGGGATTGGACTAGCGGGGGTGATACGCAGTATTTT. Translating it yields CASRDWTSGGDTQYF.

This rearrangement joins TRBV5-4 to TRBJ2-7, with TRBD2 identical over 14 bases. The CDR3 spans 15 residues. Germline CDR1 SGHNT, CDR2 YYREEE (reference sequence). V gave up 4 bases and J gave up 7 bases; unmatched junction bases: 7. The CDR3 sequence: CASSRGLAGAGEQYF. Written as DNA, the CDR3 is TGTGCCAGCAGCAGGGGACTAGCGGGGGCGGGAGAGCAGTACTTC.

V and J are TRBV9 and TRBJ2-3, with 14 bases that match TRBD2. There are 18 residues in the CDR3. CDR1 is SGDLS, CDR2 YYNGEE, per germline. Trimming took 4 bases from V and 1 from J; bases not matched to a gene: 8. The CDR3 bases are TGTGCCAGCAGCAAAGGACTAGCGGGGGGACCCCGCACAGATACGCAGTATTTT. Its protein is CASSKGLAGGPRTDTQYF.

The chain links TRBV5-1 to TRBJ2-1, with TRBD2 as a possible D gene (6 bases). V shed 4 bases and J shed 4 bases, with 12 bases lying between them. CDR1 is SGHRS, CDR2 YFSETQ, per germline. The CDR3 contains 14 residues. CDR3 sequence: CASSPGTSYNEQFF. The CDR3 DNA reads as TGCGCCAGCAGCCCCGGGACTTCATACAATGAGCAGTTCTTC.

In its sample, this clone was seen a few times. The chain recombines TRBV7-2 with TRBJ1-6; 9 bases align to TRBD1. Germline-derived CDR1 and CDR2 are SGHTA and FQGNSA. With 3 bases clipped from V and 7 bases from J, the junction kept 1 base outside the gene matches. The CDR3 extends over 14 amino acids. The CDR3, as DNA: TGTGCCAGCAGCTTCGGACAGGGGAATTCACCCCTCCACTTT. This translates into CASSFGQGNSPLHF.

The V and J genes are TRBV5-6 and TRBJ2-2, with TRBD1 matching over 8 bases. V gave up 1 base and J gave up 6 bases; unmatched junction bases: 5. Per the germline V gene, CDR1 is SGHDT and CDR2 is YYEEEE. The CDR3 covers 15 residues. CDR3 amino acids: CASSLRSTGAGELFF. CDR3 DNA: TGTGCCAGCAGCTTGAGGTCGACAGGGGCCGGGGAGCTGTTTTTT.

The chain carries TRBV10-3 and TRBJ1-2, with D possibly TRBD1 on 6 matching bases. This CDR3 region has 13 residues. Trimming cost V 3 bases and J 4 bases, with 9 bases left between them. The germline V gene encodes CDR1 ENHRY and CDR2 SYGVKD. For the CDR3, the DNA is TGTGCCATCAGTGAAGGACAGTCCTATGGCTACACCTTC. It yields the protein CAISEGQSYGYTF.